This T cell receptor (beta chain) was profiled in a study of control samples from healthy donors and cancer patients. TCRdb keeps only in-frame clones here, not all; method: immunoSEQ multiplex PCR. Of tens of thousands of clones in the sample, 70% to 80% were seen once. Germline-derived CDR1 and CDR2 are MNHNY and SVGAGI (reference sequence). This CDR3 has 16 residues. Trimming removed 2 bases at V and 1 base at J, with 14 bases between. Material for sequencing was PBMCs. This TCR was recovered from a man between 60 and 70 years old with head and neck cancer. This chain joins TRBV6-6 and TRBJ1-1; D is unresolved. The CDR3 loop reads CASSYGLSGENTEAFF. DNA for the CDR3: TGTGCCAGCAGTTACGGTCTGTCCGGGGAGAACACTGAAGCTTTCTTT.